The text below deals with one T cell receptor (beta chain). This sample is drawn from a study of blood T cell repertoires in COVID-19. TCRdb's copy holds only in-frame clones and misses some; the assay was immunoSEQ multiplex PCR. The sample shows about 210,000 clones, 80% to 90% of them seen only once. After removal of 5 bases from V and 2 bases from J, the junction contained 7 bases not matched to a gene. Germline V CDR1 and CDR2: SGHAT, FQNNGV. The CDR3 runs 15 residues. The TCR sequence derives from a man younger than 40 who had recovered from COVID-19. The chain uses TRBV11-2 and TRBJ1-2; 8 bases are shared with TRBD1. The specimen was PBMCs or T cells enriched from blood (not recorded which). Written as DNA, the CDR3 is TGTGCCAGCAGCGCTACAGGGGGTCCCAACTATGGCTACACCTTC. Protein: CASSATGGPNYGYTF.